The clone carrying this T cell receptor (beta chain) showed up just a few times. Antigen unknown. The authors ran the assay at deep level. Sequencing used immunoSEQ multiplex PCR; TCRdb keeps in-frame clones, though not all of them. The sample lists some 500,000 clones, roughly 95% occurring once. The data originate from a study of shared clonotypes between healthy human individuals. Across the whole study: Donors, aged 18 to 49, were a couple of women and a few men.

Study-level points and caveats: What naive subsets generally showed was a larger estimated richness than memory subsets showed. When naive CD4 clonotypes were compared across a handful of donors, around 5% were shared.

V was trimmed by 3 bases and J by 7 bases, leaving 7 bases between them. CDR3 length equals 12 residues. Germline loops: CDR1 MNHEY, CDR2 SMNVEV (reference sequence). The sequenced sample consisted of naive CD4+ T cells sorted from blood. The subset was: CD45RA+ positively selected. The chain has TRBV27 and TRBJ1-5, with a tentative D call TRBD1 (5 bases). The TCR comes from a woman in her 30s in good health. CDR3 loop: CASSFGGQPQHF. For the CDR3, the DNA is TGTGCCAGCAGTTTTGGGGGGCAGCCCCAGCATTTT.